This TCR beta chain was documented in a study of regulatory T cells in long-lasting Graves disease. Specified time point: newly diagnosed GD, antithyroid drugs for less than 3 months. RNA from PBMCs was the source of the TCR library. Graves' disease diagnoses followed American Thyroid Association guidelines. This clonotype was counted many times. V dropped 4 bases and J dropped 7; count of bases not matched to a gene: 9. This CDR3 region has 15 residues. Germline lookup yields CDR1 GTSNPN and CDR2 SVGIG (reference sequence). Building the TCR beta libraries relied on iRepertoire HTBI primers, and CDR3 regions underwent Arm-PCR. TCRdb reprocessed the multiplex PCR reads with MiXCR, giving one entry per CDR3 protein. This sample has almost 450,000 distinct CDR3 sequences, with roughly 15% found just once. Separately, the same data were catalogued under a study of T cells in Graves' hyperthyroidism and ophthalmopathy. That source reports: Blood held most thyroid clonotypes expanded above 0.001 frequency.

This sequence originates from a woman in her twenties or thirties with Graves disease. This chain connects TRBV30 to TRBJ2-1, with 11 bases lining up with TRBD1. Sample: peripheral blood mononuclear cells (PBMCs), taken at new diagnosis, from a patient treated with antithyroid drugs. CDR3 sequence: CAWTTGQGAWNEQFF. The CDR3 DNA sequence: TGTGCCTGGACAACCGGACAGGGGGCCTGGAATGAGCAGTTCTTC.